One sample yielded the 20 T cell receptor beta chains listed below, sequenced in a study of blood T cell repertoires in COVID-19. Only in-frame clones appear in the TCRdb table, and some are missing; sequencing was by immunoSEQ multiplex PCR. The sample shows some 150,000 clones, about 85% of them seen only once. Material for sequencing was peripheral blood. The receptors shown here come from a man aged 35 to 55 with acute or convalescent COVID-19.

This clone was detected once. The gene calls are TRBV2 and TRBJ1-5, with D unresolved. V was cut by 3 bases and J by 2 bases, with 8 bases left in between. This CDR3 contains 14 residues. In germline, CDR1 is SNHLY, CDR2 FYNNEI. This CDR3 reads CASSEREGNQPQHF. The CDR3 DNA follows: TGTGCCAGCAGTGAGAGGGAGGGCAATCAGCCCCAGCATTTT.

The chain combines TRBV7-9 with TRBJ1-2, with D unresolved. From germline, CDR1 is SEHNR and CDR2 FQNEAQ (reference sequence). The CDR3 has 14 amino acids. Trimming left V 1 base short and J 8 bases short, with 14 bases between. CDR3 in DNA: TGTGCCAGCAGCTTAGTTGAAGGAGCTCACGGCTACACCTTC. Translated, it gives CASSLVEGAHGYTF.

As concerns this clone: The sample has other DNA sequences that encode this CDR3 too. The J gene is TRBJ2-5, the V gene TRBV2, with D unclear. Trimming stripped 4 bases from V and 5 bases from J, with 8 bases between. The CDR3 has 12 residues. Germline values: CDR1 SNHLY, CDR2 FYNNEI. The CDR3 DNA reads as TGTGCCAGCAGTGTCCGTCGGGAGACCCAGTACTTC. Translated, it gives CASSVRRETQYF.

This clone was recorded only once. This chain connects TRBV27 to TRBJ2-4, with D possibly being TRBD1 (5 bases). V lost 8 bases and J lost 9, with 20 bases in between. The CDR3 covers 14 residues. CDR1 MNHEY and CDR2 SMNVEV come from the germline V gene (reference sequence). The CDR3 is CASATIREESIQYF. In DNA form, the CDR3 reads TGTGCCAGCGCCACCATCAGGGAAGAGAGCATTCAGTACTTC.

The rearrangement joins TRBV4-3 to TRBJ1-1; a weak D match, TRBD1 (5 bases). The germline V gene encodes CDR1 LGHNA and CDR2 YSLEER. V dropped 6 bases and J dropped 1 base, with 18 bases sitting between them. CDR3 length equals 16 residues. The CDR3 region is CASSPAGPGGNTEAFF. In DNA form, the CDR3 reads TGCGCCAGCAGTCCCGCGGGGCCGGGAGGGAACACTGAAGCTTTCTTT.

The chain is built from TRBV7-9 and TRBJ1-6, with 8 bases aligning to TRBD1. The J segment lost 7 bases and the V segment lost 6 bases, leaving 5 bases of the junction unmatched. CDR1 is SEHNR, CDR2 FQNEAQ, per germline (reference sequence). This CDR3 spans 14 amino acids. In DNA, the CDR3 is TGTGCCAGCAGAGTGACAGGGGAAAATTCACCCCTCCACTTT. Protein sequence: CASRVTGENSPLHF.

This clone was seen a few times. This chain uses TRBV2 with TRBJ2-2; the D is unclear. Between the trimmed V and J ends, which lost 6 bases and 2 bases, there was a span of 10 bases. CDR1 and CDR2 (germline): SNHLY, FYNNEI. CDR3 size: 14 residues. The CDR3: CASRPRINTGELFF. DNA of the CDR3: TGTGCCAGCAGGCCCAGGATCAACACCGGGGAGCTGTTTTTT.

The chain links TRBV11-2 to TRBJ1-1, with D possibly matching TRBD1 (6 bases). This CDR3 region has 15 residues. Trimming removed 7 bases at V and 11 bases at J, with 26 bases between. Germline V gene sequence: CDR1 SGHAT, CDR2 FQNNGV. The CDR3 DNA reads as TGTGCCAGCACCCCCGTCGTAGTGGGGGCGGCGATGGCTTTCTTT. The encoded protein is CASTPVVVGAAMAFF.

The J gene is TRBJ1-1, the V gene TRBV5-4; no firm D call. V lost 1 base to trimming and J lost 2 bases, with 9 bases between them. The CDR3 runs to 14 residues. The germline V gene encodes CDR1 SGHNT and CDR2 YYREEE (reference sequence). The CDR3 region has the DNA TGTGCCAGCAGCTTGCGCACACCTAACACTGAAGCTTTCTTT. Translation: CASSLRTPNTEAFF.

The chain has TRBV6-6 and TRBJ1-4; D is ambiguous. Trimming pared 4 bases from V and 0 bases from J, leaving 9 bases between. The V gene's germline CDR1 is MNHNY and CDR2 SVGAGI (reference sequence). The CDR3 totals 15 residues. The CDR3 sequence: CASSWGAATNEKLFF. CDR3 DNA sequence: TGTGCCAGCAGTTGGGGAGCCGCAACTAATGAAAAACTGTTTTTT.

The CDR3 region is CALKTGTHNSPLHF. CDR3 coding DNA: TGTGCCTTAAAAACCGGGACACATAATTCACCCCTCCACTTT. The chain has TRBV30 and TRBJ1-6; maybe TRBD1 (6 bases). Germline CDR1 is GTSNPN and CDR2 is SVGIG (reference sequence). V gave up 7 bases and J gave up 5 bases, with 15 bases separating them. The CDR3 extends over 14 amino acids.

This clone has just one count. The rearrangement uses TRBV3-1 (or the pseudogene TRBV3-2) and TRBJ2-2, with D perhaps matching TRBD2 (6 bases). V lost 0 bases and J 1 base, leaving 9 bases between the germline ends. CDR1 LGHDT and CDR2 YNNKEL come from the germline V gene (reference sequence). The CDR3 is made up of 16 amino acids. The CDR3 nucleotides read TGTGCCAGCAGCCAAGATTACGGGGGGAACACCGGGGAGCTGTTTTTT. It encodes CASSQDYGGNTGELFF.

V is TRBV4-2 and J is TRBJ1-4, with D possibly being TRBD1 (5 bases). CDR1 LGHNA and CDR2 YNFKEQ come from the germline V gene. V lost 2 bases and J 8 bases, leaving 15 bases between the germline ends. This CDR3 region has 15 residues. The CDR3, as DNA: TGTGCCAGCAGCCAAAGTCAGGGTGTTTGGGAAAAACTGTTTTTT. This gives the protein CASSQSQGVWEKLFF.

This chain uses TRBV10-3 with TRBJ2-3; 10 bases align to TRBD2. This CDR3 has 15 residues. Unmatched junction bases numbered 4, after V lost 6 bases and J lost 1 base. Germline values: CDR1 ENHRY, CDR2 SYGVKD. The CDR3 sequence: CAISDLAGGTDTQYF. DNA of the CDR3: TGTGCCATCAGCGATCTAGCGGGGGGCACAGATACGCAGTATTTT.

This rearrangement joins TRBV6-5 to TRBJ2-5; D might be TRBD1 (6 bases). Germline V gene sequence: CDR1 MNHEY, CDR2 SVGAGI. This CDR3 is built from 15 residues. V was pared by 5 bases and J by 3 bases, with 16 bases between. CDR3 in amino acids: CASSRGGVIKETQYF. The CDR3 bases are TGTGCCAGCAGTCGAGGGGGAGTTATCAAAGAGACCCAGTACTTC.

The chain carries TRBV19 and TRBJ2-1; TRBD2 agrees at 14 bases. CDR3 length equals 15 residues. With V trimmed by 5 bases and J by 10 bases, 7 bases remained unmatched. CDR1 LNHDA and CDR2 SQIVND come from the germline V gene (reference sequence). CDR3 region: CASSRTGLAGEEQFF. As DNA, the CDR3 is TGTGCCAGTAGTCGAACGGGACTAGCGGGGGAAGAGCAGTTCTTC.

This sequence joins TRBV2 and TRBJ1-5; 10 bases match TRBD1. The CDR3 length is 15 residues. The germline V gene has CDR1 SNHLY and CDR2 FYNNEI. V gave up 4 bases and J gave up 3 bases; unmatched junction bases: 3. The CDR3: CASSGDRGFNQPQHF. CDR3 DNA sequence: TGTGCCAGCAGTGGGGACAGGGGTTTCAATCAGCCCCAGCATTTT.

The chain links TRBV15 to TRBJ2-7; D unresolved. CDR3 size: 13 residues. V lost 0 bases and J 3 bases, leaving 6 bases between the germline ends. Germline CDR1 and CDR2: LNHNV and YYDKDF (reference sequence). The CDR3 coding sequence is TGTGCCACCAGCAGAGATCCCGGCTACGAGCAGTACTTC. It yields the protein CATSRDPGYEQYF. Looking up the rest from reference TRBV15 and TRBJ2-7 gives the full variable domain: DAMVIQNPRYQVTQFGKPVTLSCSQTLNHNVMYWYQQKSSQAPKLLFHYYDKDFNNEADTPDNFQSRRPNTSFCFLDIRSPGLGDTAMYLCATSRDPGYEQYFGPGTRLTVT.

The V call is TRBV25-1, the J call TRBJ2-1, with TRBD2 identical over 11 bases. CDR1 is MGHDK, CDR2 SYGVNS, per germline. The CDR3 has 16 amino acids. J lost 5 bases, V lost 5 bases, and 8 bases had no gene match. The CDR3 DNA reads as TGTGCCAGCAGTCCGACCGGGACTAGCGGTAACAATGAGCAGTTCTTC. This gives the protein CASSPTGTSGNNEQFF.

The gene calls are TRBV6-5 and TRBJ1-1, with 7 bases aligning to TRBD1. The ends lost 5 bases at V and 5 bases at J; junction bases unmatched: 8. CDR3 length: 14 residues. Germline V gene lookup returns CDR1 MNHEY and CDR2 SVGAGI. This CDR3 is CASSLYRGGTEAFF. CDR3 DNA sequence: TGTGCCAGCAGTCTCTACAGGGGAGGAACTGAAGCTTTCTTT.